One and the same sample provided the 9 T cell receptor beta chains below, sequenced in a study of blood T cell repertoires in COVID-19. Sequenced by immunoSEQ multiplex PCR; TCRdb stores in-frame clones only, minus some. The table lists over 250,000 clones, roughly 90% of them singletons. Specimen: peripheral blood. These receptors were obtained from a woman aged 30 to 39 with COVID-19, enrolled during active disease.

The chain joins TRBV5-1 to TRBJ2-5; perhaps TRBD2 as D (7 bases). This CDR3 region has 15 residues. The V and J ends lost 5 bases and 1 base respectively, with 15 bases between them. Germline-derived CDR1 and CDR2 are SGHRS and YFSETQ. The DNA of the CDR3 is TGCGCCAGCAGACAAGGGCGGGGGCCCCAAGAGACCCAGTACTTC. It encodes CASRQGRGPQETQYF. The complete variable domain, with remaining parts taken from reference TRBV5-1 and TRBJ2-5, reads KAGVTQTPRYLIKTRGQQVTLSCSPISGHRSVSWYQQTPGQGLQFLFEYFSETQRNKGNFPGRFSGRQFSNSRSEMNVSTLELGDSALYLCASRQGRGPQETQYFGPGTRLLVL.

The CDR3, as DNA: TGTGCCAGCAGCCCGAGACACTCGGTAATGAACACTGAAGCTTTCTTT. Protein product: CASSPRHSVMNTEAFF. The V and J genes are TRBV7-2 and TRBJ1-1; the D is unclear. Trimming shortened V by 5 bases and J by 0 bases, and 16 bases separated the two germline ends. This CDR3 has 16 residues. Germline CDR1 SGHTA, CDR2 FQGNSA. The full variable domain, with the rest looked up from reference TRBV7-2 and TRBJ1-1, is GAGVSQSPSNKVTEKGKDVELRCDPISGHTALYWYRQSLGQGLEFLIYFQGNSAPDKSGLPSDRFSAERTGGSVSTLTIQRTQQEDSAVYLCASSPRHSVMNTEAFFGQGTRLTVV.

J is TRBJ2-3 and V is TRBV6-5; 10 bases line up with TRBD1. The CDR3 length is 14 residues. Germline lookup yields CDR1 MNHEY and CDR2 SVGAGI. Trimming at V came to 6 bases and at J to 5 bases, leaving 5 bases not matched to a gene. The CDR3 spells CASSLTGGKDTQYF. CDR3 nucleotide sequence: TGTGCCAGCAGCCTGACAGGGGGCAAAGATACGCAGTATTTT.

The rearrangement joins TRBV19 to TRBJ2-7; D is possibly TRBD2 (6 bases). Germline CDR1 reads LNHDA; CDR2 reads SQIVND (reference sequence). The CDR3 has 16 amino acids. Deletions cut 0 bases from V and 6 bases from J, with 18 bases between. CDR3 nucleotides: TGTGCCAGTAGTATAGATCCGGGCGGGGCGAAAGGCGAGCAGTACTTC. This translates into CASSIDPGGAKGEQYF.

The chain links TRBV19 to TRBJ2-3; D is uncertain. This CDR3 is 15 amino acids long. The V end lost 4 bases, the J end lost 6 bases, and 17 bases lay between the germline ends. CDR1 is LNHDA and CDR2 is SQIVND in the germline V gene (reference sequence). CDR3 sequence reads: CASSTPVIFEDTQYF. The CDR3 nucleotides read TGTGCCAGTAGTACACCGGTCATCTTTGAGGATACGCAGTATTTT. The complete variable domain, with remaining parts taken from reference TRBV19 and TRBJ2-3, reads DGGITQSPKYLFRKEGQNVTLSCEQNLNHDAMYWYRQDPGQGLRLIYYSQIVNDFQKGDIAEGYSVSREKKESFPLTVTSAQKNPTAFYLCASSTPVIFEDTQYFGPGTRLTVL.

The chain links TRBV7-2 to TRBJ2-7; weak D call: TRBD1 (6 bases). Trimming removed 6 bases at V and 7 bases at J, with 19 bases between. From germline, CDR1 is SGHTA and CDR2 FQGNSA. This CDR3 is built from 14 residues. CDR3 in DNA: TGTGCCAGCAGGAACCAGGGGATGTCCAGGGAGCAGTACTTC. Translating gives CASRNQGMSREQYF.

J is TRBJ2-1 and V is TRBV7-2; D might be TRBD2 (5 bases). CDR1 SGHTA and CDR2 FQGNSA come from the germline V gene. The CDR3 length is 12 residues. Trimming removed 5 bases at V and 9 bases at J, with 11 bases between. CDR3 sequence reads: CASSPPRGEQFF. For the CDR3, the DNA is TGTGCCAGCAGCCCCCCACGGGGTGAGCAGTTCTTC.

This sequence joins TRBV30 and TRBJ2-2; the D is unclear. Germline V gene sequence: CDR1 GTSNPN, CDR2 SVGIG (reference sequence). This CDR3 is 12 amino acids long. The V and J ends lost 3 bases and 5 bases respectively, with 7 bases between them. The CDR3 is CAWSAGTGELFF. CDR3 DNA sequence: TGTGCCTGGAGCGCAGGTACCGGGGAGCTGTTTTTT.

CDR3 sequence reads: CASSSWGGEETQYF. The CDR3 DNA reads as TGCGCCAGCAGCTCCTGGGGAGGGGAAGAGACCCAGTACTTC. The rearrangement uses TRBV5-1 and TRBJ2-5; TRBD2 matches 7 bases. J was trimmed by 3 bases and V by 3 bases; bases with no gene match: 5. Germline V gene data show CDR1 as SGHRS and CDR2 as YFSETQ. There are 14 residues in the CDR3. The full variable domain, in which reference TRBV5-1 and TRBJ2-5 provide the parts outside the CDR3, is KAGVTQTPRYLIKTRGQQVTLSCSPISGHRSVSWYQQTPGQGLQFLFEYFSETQRNKGNFPGRFSGRQFSNSRSEMNVSTLELGDSALYLCASSSWGGEETQYFGPGTRLLVL.